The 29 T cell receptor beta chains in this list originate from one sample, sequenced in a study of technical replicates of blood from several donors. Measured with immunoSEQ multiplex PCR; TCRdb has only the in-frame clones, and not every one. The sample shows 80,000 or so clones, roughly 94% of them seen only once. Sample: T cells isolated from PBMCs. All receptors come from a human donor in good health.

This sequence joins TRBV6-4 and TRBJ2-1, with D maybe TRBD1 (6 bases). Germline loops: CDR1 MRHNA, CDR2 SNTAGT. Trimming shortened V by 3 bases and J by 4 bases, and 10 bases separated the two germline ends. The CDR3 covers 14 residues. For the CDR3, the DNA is TGTGCCAGCAGTGATCCACAGGGATACAATGAGCAGTTCTTC. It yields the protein CASSDPQGYNEQFF.

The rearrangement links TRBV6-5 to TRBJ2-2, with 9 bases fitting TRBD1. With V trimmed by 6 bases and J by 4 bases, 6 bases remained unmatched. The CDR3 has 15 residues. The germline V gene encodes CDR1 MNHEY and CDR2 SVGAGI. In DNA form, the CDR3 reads TGTGCCAGCAGACAACGGGACAGGGTCACCGGGGAGCTGTTTTTT. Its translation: CASRQRDRVTGELFF.

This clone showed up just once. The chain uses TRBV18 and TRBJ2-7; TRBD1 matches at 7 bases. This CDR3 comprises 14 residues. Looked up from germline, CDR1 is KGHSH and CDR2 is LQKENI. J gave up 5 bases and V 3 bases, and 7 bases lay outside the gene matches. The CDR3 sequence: CASSPDRIINEQYF. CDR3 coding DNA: TGTGCCAGCTCACCGGACAGGATTATTAACGAGCAGTACTTC. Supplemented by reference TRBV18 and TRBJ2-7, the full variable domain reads NAGVMQNPRHLVRRRGQEARLRCSPMKGHSHVYWYRQLPEEGLKFMVYLQKENIIDESGMPKERFSAEFPKEGPSILRIQQVVRGDSAAYFCASSPDRIINEQYFGPGTRLTVT.

CDR3 sequence (DNA): TGTGCCAGCAGCTCCCTGGGCAGAGTGGATGAGCAGTTCTTC. Encoded protein: CASSSLGRVDEQFF. The J gene is TRBJ2-1, the V gene TRBV7-9; no reliable D call. The CDR3 sequence is 14 residues long. In germline, CDR1 is SEHNR, CDR2 FQNEAQ (reference sequence). Trimming stripped 4 bases from V and 8 bases from J, with 15 bases between.

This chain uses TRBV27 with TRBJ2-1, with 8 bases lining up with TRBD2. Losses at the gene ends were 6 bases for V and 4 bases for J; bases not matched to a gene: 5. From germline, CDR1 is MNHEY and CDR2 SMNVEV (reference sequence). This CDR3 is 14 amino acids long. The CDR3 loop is CASRTSGRYNEQFF. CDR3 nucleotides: TGTGCCAGCAGAACTAGCGGTAGATACAATGAGCAGTTCTTC.

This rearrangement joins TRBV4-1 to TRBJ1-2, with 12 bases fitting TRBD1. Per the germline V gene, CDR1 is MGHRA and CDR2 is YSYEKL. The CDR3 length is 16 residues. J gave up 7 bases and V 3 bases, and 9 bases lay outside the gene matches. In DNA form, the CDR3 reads TGCGCCAGCAGCCAGGAGCCCGGGACAGGGGGCTTTGGCTACACCTTC. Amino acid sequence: CASSQEPGTGGFGYTF.

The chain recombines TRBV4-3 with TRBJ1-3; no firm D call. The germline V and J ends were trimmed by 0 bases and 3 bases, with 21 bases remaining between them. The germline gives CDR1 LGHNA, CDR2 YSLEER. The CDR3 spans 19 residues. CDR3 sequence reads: CASSQDQVGAVGRGNTIYF. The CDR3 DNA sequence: TGCGCCAGCAGCCAAGATCAAGTAGGAGCCGTCGGTCGTGGAAACACCATATATTTT.

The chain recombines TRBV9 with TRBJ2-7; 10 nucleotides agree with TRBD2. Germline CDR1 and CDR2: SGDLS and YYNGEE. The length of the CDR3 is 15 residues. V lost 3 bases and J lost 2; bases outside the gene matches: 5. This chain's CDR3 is CASSGGLAGAYEQYF. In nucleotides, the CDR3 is TGTGCCAGCAGCGGGGGGCTAGCGGGAGCCTACGAGCAGTACTTC.

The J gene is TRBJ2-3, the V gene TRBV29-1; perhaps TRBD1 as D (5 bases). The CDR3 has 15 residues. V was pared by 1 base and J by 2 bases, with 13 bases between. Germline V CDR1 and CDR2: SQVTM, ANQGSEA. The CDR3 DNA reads TGCAGCGTTGAAGGGGAAGACAGCTACACAGATACGCAGTATTTT. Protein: CSVEGEDSYTDTQYF.

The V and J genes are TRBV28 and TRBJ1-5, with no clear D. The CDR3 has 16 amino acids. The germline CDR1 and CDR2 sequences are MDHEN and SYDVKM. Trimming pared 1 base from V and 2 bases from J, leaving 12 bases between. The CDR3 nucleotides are TGTGCCAGCAGTTTATATGCGGGTGGACGCAATCAGCCCCAGCATTTT. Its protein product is CASSLYAGGRNQPQHF.

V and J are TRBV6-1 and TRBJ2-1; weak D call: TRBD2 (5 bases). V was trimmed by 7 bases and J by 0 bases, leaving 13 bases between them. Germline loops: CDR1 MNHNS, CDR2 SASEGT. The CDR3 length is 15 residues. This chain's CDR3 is CASIIRGSSYNEQFF. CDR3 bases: TGTGCCAGCATCATTCGGGGATCCTCCTACAATGAGCAGTTCTTC.

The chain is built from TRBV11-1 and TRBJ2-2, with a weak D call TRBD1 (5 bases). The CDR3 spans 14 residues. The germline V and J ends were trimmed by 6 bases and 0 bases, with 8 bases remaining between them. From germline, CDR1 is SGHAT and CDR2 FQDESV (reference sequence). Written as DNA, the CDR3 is TGTGCCAGCAGTCAACAGGCGAACACCGGGGAGCTGTTTTTT. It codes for CASSQQANTGELFF.

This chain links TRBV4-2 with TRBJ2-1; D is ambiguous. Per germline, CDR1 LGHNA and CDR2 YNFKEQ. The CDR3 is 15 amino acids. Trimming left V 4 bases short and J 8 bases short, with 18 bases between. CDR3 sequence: CASSLSSEVSYEQFF. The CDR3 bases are TGTGCCAGCAGCCTATCCAGTGAGGTCAGCTATGAGCAGTTCTTC.

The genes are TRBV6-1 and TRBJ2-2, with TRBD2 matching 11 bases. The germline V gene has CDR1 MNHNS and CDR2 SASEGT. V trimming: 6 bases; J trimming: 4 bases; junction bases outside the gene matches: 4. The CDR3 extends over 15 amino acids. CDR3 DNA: TGTGCCAGCAGCGCACTAGCGGGGGCCACCGGGGAGCTGTTTTTT. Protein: CASSALAGATGELFF.

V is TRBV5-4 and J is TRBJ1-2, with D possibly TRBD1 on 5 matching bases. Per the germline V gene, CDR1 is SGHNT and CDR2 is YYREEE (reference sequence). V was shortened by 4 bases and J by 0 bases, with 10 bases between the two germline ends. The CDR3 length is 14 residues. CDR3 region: CASSPEGPNYGYTF. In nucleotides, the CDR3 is TGTGCCAGCAGCCCGGAGGGACCTAACTATGGCTACACCTTC.

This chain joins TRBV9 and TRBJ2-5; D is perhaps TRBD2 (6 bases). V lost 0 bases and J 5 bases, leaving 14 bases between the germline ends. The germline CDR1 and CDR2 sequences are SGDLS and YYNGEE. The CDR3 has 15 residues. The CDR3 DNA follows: TGTGCCAGCAGCGTAGAACCGGGAGTGGAGGAGACCCAGTACTTC. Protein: CASSVEPGVEETQYF.

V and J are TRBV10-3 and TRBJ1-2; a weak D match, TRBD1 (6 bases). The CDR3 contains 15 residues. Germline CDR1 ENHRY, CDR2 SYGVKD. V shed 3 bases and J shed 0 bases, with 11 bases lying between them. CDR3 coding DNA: TGTGCCATCAGTGACGCTACAGGGACTAACTATGGCTACACCTTC. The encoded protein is CAISDATGTNYGYTF.

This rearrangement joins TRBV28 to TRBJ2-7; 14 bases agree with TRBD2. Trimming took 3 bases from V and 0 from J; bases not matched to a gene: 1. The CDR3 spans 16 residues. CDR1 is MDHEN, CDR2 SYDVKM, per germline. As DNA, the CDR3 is TGTGCCAGCAGTTTGGGGACTAGCGGGAGCTCCTACGAGCAGTACTTC. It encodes CASSLGTSGSSYEQYF.

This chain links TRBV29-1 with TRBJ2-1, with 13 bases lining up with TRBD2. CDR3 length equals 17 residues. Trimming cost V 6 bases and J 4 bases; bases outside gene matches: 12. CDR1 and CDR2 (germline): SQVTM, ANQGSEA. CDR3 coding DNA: TGCAGCGTGTACACTAGCGGGAGGGCGTGGGGTTACAATGAGCAGTTCTTC. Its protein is CSVYTSGRAWGYNEQFF.

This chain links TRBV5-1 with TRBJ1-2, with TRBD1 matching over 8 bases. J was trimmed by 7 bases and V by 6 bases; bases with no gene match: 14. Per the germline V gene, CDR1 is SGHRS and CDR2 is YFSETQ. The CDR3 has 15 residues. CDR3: CASKTGGIGIIGYTF. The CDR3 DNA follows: TGCGCCAGCAAAACAGGGGGGATAGGGATAATTGGCTACACCTTC.

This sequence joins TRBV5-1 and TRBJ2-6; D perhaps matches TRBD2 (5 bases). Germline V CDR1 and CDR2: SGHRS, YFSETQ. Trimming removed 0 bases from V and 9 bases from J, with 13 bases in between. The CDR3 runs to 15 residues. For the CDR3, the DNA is TGCGCCAGCAGCTTGGGGGGTCTGGAGGACAACGTCCTGACTTTC. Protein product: CASSLGGLEDNVLTF.

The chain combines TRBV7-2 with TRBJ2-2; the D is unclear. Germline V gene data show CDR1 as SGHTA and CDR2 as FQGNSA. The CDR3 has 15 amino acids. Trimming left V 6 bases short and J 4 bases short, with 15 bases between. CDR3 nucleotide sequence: TGTGCCAGCAGATATGGCCCGCTAGGCACCGGGGAGCTGTTTTTT. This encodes CASRYGPLGTGELFF.

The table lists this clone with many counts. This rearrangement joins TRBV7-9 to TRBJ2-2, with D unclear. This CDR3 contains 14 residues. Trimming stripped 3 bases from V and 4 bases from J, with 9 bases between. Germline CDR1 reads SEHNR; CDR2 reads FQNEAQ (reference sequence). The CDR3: CASSLAVTTGELFF. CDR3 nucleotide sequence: TGTGCCAGCAGCTTGGCAGTTACCACCGGGGAGCTGTTTTTT.

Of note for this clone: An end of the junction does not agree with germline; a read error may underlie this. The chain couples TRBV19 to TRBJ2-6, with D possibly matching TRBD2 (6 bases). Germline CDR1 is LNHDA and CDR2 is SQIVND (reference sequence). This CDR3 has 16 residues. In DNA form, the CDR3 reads TGTGCCACAAACCCCGGAGGGTCGATTGGGCCCAACGTCCTGACTTTC. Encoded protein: CATNPGGSIGPNVLTF.

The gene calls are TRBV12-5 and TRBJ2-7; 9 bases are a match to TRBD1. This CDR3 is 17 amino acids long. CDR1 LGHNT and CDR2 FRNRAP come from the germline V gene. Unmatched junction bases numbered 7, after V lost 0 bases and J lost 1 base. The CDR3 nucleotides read TGTGCTAGTGGTTTGGTCCTCGACAGGGGGTCTTCCTACGAGCAGTACTTC. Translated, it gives CASGLVLDRGSSYEQYF.

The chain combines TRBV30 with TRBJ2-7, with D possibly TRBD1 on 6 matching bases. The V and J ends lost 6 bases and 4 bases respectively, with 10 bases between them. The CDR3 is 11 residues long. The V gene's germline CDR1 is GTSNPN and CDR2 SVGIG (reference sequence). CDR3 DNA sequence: TGTGCCTGTGGTCAGGGGTACGAGCAGTACTTC. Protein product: CACGQGYEQYF.

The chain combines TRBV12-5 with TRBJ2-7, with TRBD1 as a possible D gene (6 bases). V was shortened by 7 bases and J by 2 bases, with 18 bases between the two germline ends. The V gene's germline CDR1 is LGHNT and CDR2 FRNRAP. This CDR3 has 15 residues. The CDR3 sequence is CASAAVWGPTYEQYF. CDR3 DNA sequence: TGTGCTAGTGCCGCCGTGTGGGGGCCGACCTACGAGCAGTACTTC.

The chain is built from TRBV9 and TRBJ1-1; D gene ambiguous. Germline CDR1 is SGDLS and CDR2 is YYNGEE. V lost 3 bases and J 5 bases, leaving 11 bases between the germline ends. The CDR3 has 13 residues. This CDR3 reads CASSGGIWTEAFF. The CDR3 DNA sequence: TGTGCCAGCAGCGGAGGGATCTGGACTGAAGCTTTCTTT.

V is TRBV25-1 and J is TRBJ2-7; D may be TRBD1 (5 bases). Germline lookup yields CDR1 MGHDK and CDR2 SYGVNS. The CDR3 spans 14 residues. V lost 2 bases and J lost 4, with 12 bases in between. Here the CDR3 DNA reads TGTGCCAGCAGTGAACCAGGGAATAGGTACGAGCAGTACTTC. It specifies CASSEPGNRYEQYF.